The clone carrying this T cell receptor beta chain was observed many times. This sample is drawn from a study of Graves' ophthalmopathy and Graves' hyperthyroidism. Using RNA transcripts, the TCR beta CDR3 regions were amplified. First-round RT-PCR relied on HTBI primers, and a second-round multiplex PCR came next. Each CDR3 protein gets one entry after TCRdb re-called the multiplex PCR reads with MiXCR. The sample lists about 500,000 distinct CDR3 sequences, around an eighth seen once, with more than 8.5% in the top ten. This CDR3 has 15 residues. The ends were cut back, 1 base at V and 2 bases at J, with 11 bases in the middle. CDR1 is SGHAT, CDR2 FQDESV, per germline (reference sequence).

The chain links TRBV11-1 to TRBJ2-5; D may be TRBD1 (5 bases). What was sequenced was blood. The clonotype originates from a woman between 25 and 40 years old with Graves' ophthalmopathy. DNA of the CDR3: TGTGCCAGCAGCTTAGTGGACAAGCGACAAGAGACCCAGTACTTC. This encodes CASSLVDKRQETQYF.